The T cell receptor (beta chain) described here comes from a study of cytomegalovirus exposure and HLA in healthy donors. Findings and limits, study-wide: For cytomegalovirus status, the classifier reportedly gave diagnoses with high specificity and sensitivity. A few CMV-associated chains were confirmed in vitro to be specific for CMV antigens.

Researchers ran the PCR with 60 Vbeta and 13 Jbeta primers. In the authors' methods: Later, tens of millions of unique TCR beta chains were counted in an analysis, and approximately 9.9 million of them were shared. The method was immunoSEQ multiplex PCR; TCRdb's version includes in-frame clones alone and lacks a portion of them. D and trimming were read from the DNA, whereas the V and J calls and clone size are those reported in that table. The table records 150,000 to 200,000 clones, around three quarters of them present only once. About this clone itself: Its specificity is not known.

Trimming left V 3 bases short and J 3 bases short, with 11 bases between. This CDR3 is 14 amino acids long. Germline V gives CDR1 SNHLY, CDR2 FYNNEI. Sequenced: PBMCs. V gene TRBV2 combines with J gene TRBJ1-1; possible D gene TRBD1, 5 bases. This sequence was found in a middle-aged woman in good health and CMV-seronegative. CDR3 residues: CASSEGGAYTEAFF. As DNA, the CDR3 is TGTGCCAGCAGTGAGGGAGGGGCGTACACTGAAGCTTTCTTT.